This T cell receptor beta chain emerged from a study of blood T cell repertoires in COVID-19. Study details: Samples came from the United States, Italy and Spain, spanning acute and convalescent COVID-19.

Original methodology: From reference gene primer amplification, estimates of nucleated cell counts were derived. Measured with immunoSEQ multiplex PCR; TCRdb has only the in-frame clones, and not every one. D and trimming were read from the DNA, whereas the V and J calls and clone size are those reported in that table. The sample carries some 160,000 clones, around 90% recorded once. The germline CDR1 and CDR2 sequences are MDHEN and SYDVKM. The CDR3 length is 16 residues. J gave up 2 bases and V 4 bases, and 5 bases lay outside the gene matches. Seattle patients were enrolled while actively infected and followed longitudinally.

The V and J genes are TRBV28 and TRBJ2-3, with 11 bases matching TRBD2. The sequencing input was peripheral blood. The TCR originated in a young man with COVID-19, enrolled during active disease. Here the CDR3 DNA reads TGTGCCAGCAGTTCCCGGACTAGCGGGTACACAGATACGCAGTATTTT. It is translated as CASSSRTSGYTDTQYF.